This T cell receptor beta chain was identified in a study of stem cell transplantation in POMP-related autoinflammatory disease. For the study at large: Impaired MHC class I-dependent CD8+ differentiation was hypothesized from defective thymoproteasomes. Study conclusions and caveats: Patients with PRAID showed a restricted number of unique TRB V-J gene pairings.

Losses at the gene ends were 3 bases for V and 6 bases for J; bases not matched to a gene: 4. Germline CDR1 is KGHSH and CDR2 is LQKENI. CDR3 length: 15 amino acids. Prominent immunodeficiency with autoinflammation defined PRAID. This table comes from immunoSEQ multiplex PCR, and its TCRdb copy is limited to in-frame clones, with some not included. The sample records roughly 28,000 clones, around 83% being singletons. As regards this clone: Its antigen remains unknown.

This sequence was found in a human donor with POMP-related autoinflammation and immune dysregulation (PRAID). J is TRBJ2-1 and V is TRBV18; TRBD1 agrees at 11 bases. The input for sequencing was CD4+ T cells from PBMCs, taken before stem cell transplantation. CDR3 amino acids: CASSPRDRGGNEQFF. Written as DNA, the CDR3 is TGTGCCAGCTCACCCCGGGACAGGGGGGGCAATGAGCAGTTCTTC.